The 15 T cell receptor beta chains below all came from one sample that was sequenced in a study of OX40 agonist ivuxolimab in advanced cancers. Clones were read by immunoSEQ multiplex PCR, and TCRdb kept only the in-frame ones, dropping some. The data contain roughly 63,000 clones, 85% to 90% of them seen just once; the ten biggest clones take up approximately 11%. The sample consisted of CD4+ or CD8+ T cells sorted from blood, taken in a trial of the OX40 agonist ivuxolimab. The receptors here all came from an adult with an advanced solid tumor such as melanoma, head and neck, liver or kidney cancer.

This clone was counted between two and nine times. This sequence joins TRBV5-4 and TRBJ2-7, with no clear D. Germline assignment: CDR1 SGHNT and CDR2 YYREEE (reference sequence). The CDR3 spans 13 residues. Deletions cut 1 base from V and 3 bases from J, with 8 bases between. CDR3 protein: CASSLTPDYEQYF. CDR3 coding DNA: TGTGCCAGCAGCTTGACACCGGACTACGAGCAGTACTTC. The full variable domain, rest sourced from reference TRBV5-4 and TRBJ2-7, is ETGVTQSPTHLIKTRGQQVTLRCSSQSGHNTVSWYQQALGQGPQFIFQYYREEENGRGNFPPRFSGLQFPNYSSELNVNALELDDSALYLCASSLTPDYEQYFGPGTRLTVT.

This clone was counted a single time. The rearrangement joins TRBV5-4 to TRBJ2-7; the D is unclear. There are 13 residues in the CDR3. The ends were cut back, 2 bases at V and 3 bases at J, with 9 bases in the middle. Germline CDR1 SGHNT, CDR2 YYREEE (reference sequence). The CDR3 nucleotides read TGTGCCAGCAGCTTCGGGCGCGACTACGAGCAGTACTTC. Translating gives CASSFGRDYEQYF.

This chain joins TRBV7-3 and TRBJ2-1; no firm D call. V lost 5 bases to trimming and J lost 7 bases, with 12 bases between them. Germline loops: CDR1 SGHTA, CDR2 FQGTGA. CDR3 size: 13 residues. Here the CDR3 reads CASSLDPRNEQFF. The CDR3 region has the DNA TGTGCCAGCAGCCTAGACCCGCGTAATGAGCAGTTCTTC.

The chain recombines TRBV19 with TRBJ2-2; D possibly corresponds to TRBD1 (5 bases). CDR1 and CDR2 from the germline V gene are LNHDA and SQIVND (reference sequence). This CDR3 spans 14 amino acids. Trimming removed 7 bases from V and 4 bases from J, with 13 bases in between. DNA for the CDR3: TGTGCCAGTAATACAGGCAGGATCACCGGGGAGCTGTTTTTT. Translation gives CASNTGRITGELFF. The whole variable domain, filled in from reference TRBV19 and TRBJ2-2, reads DGGITQSPKYLFRKEGQNVTLSCEQNLNHDAMYWYRQDPGQGLRLIYYSQIVNDFQKGDIAEGYSVSREKKESFPLTVTSAQKNPTAFYLCASNTGRITGELFFGEGSRLTVL.

The rearrangement joins TRBV7-6 to TRBJ2-6, with TRBD1 matching 7 bases. With V trimmed by 2 bases and J by 0 bases, 4 bases remained unmatched. Germline lookup yields CDR1 SGHVS and CDR2 FNYEAQ. The CDR3 is 17 residues long. CDR3 region: CASSLRGPSSGANVLTF. CDR3 bases: TGTGCCAGCAGCTTAAGGGGGCCGAGCTCTGGGGCCAACGTCCTGACTTTC.

The gene calls are TRBV2 and TRBJ2-6; D not certain. V was clipped by 7 bases and J by 0 bases, with 7 bases between them. This CDR3 has 14 amino acids. CDR1 and CDR2 from the germline V gene are SNHLY and FYNNEI. CDR3 residues: CASTRSSGANVLTF. For the CDR3, the DNA is TGTGCCAGCACGAGAAGCTCTGGGGCCAACGTCCTGACTTTC.

The table lists this clone with a few counts. This rearrangement joins TRBV9 to TRBJ1-2; D not certain. The CDR3 has 14 residues. V shed 0 bases and J shed 0 bases, with 6 bases lying between them. Germline assignment: CDR1 SGDLS and CDR2 YYNGEE. As DNA, the CDR3 is TGTGCCAGCAGCGTAGCGGGAACTAACTATGGCTACACCTTC. This gives the protein CASSVAGTNYGYTF.

The chain joins TRBV19 to TRBJ2-3, with no clear D. The CDR3 extends over 14 amino acids. Trimming took 1 base from V and 0 from J, leaving 5 bases between them. Germline V gene lookup returns CDR1 LNHDA and CDR2 SQIVND (reference sequence). CDR3 residues: CASSIADSTDTQYF. DNA of the CDR3: TGTGCCAGTAGTATAGCGGACAGCACAGATACGCAGTATTTT.

A single count supports this clone. The gene calls are TRBV5-1 and TRBJ2-7; TRBD1 or TRBD2 may be the D gene (5 bases each). Germline V gene sequence: CDR1 SGHRS, CDR2 YFSETQ. Trimming took 0 bases from V and 3 from J, leaving 10 bases between them. The CDR3 is made up of 14 amino acids. Here the CDR3 reads CASSLEEGHYEQYF. The CDR3 nucleotides read TGCGCCAGCAGCTTGGAAGAGGGGCACTACGAGCAGTACTTC.

The chain employs TRBV7-2 and TRBJ1-2; 12 nucleotides align to TRBD1. This CDR3 spans 15 amino acids. V gave up 1 base and J gave up 6 bases; unmatched junction bases: 3. Germline loops: CDR1 SGHTA, CDR2 FQGNSA. CDR3 nucleotide sequence: TGTGCCAGCAGCTTAGTAGGGACAGGGGGCAATGGCTACACCTTC. Translating gives CASSLVGTGGNGYTF.

The chain employs TRBV7-9 and TRBJ2-5, with 13 nucleotides matching TRBD2. The junction had 16 bases not matched to a gene; V was cut back by 5 bases and J by 4 bases. The CDR3 is 19 residues long. Germline values: CDR1 SEHNR, CDR2 FQNEAQ (reference sequence). CDR3 sequence: CASSPGLAGINGGTETQYF. CDR3 bases: TGTGCCAGCAGCCCGGGACTAGCGGGGATTAACGGGGGCACAGAGACCCAGTACTTC. Combining the CDR3 with reference TRBV7-9 and TRBJ2-5 gives the whole variable domain DTGVSQNPRHKITKRGQNVTFRCDPISEHNRLYWYRQTLGQGPEFLTYFQNEAQLEKSRLLSDRFSAERPKGSFSTLEIQRTEQGDSAMYLCASSPGLAGINGGTETQYFGPGTRLLVL.

In DNA, the CDR3 is TGTGCCAGCAGCCGTCGATCAAGCGGGACCCAGTACTTC. Translating gives CASSRRSSGTQYF. The gene calls are TRBV7-2 and TRBJ2-5; D may be TRBD2 (5 bases). The germline V gene has CDR1 SGHTA and CDR2 FQGNSA. CDR3 length equals 13 residues. V was clipped by 5 bases and J by 7 bases, with 14 bases between them.

In this sample, this clone turned up once. The rearrangement links TRBV7-3 to TRBJ2-7, with 8 bases fitting TRBD2. CDR3 length equals 20 residues. V trimming: 4 bases; J trimming: 4 bases; junction bases outside the gene matches: 24. The V gene's germline CDR1 is SGHTA and CDR2 FQGTGA. The CDR3 DNA reads as TGTGCCAGCAGCTCCCCCTCTAGTGGCGGGAGGAGGAGGCGAGAATACGAGCAGTACTTC. Its protein product is CASSSPSSGGRRRREYEQYF.

CDR3 region: CASRFGRDRGEQYF. CDR3 bases: TGTGCCAGCAGATTTGGCCGGGACAGGGGCGAGCAGTACTTC. The rearrangement links TRBV2 to TRBJ2-7; 10 nucleotides line up with TRBD1. J gave up 6 bases and V 6 bases, and 8 bases lay outside the gene matches. This CDR3 spans 14 amino acids. Germline V gene lookup returns CDR1 SNHLY and CDR2 FYNNEI.

The V gene is TRBV2, the J gene TRBJ1-5; no clear D gene. CDR1 is SNHLY, CDR2 FYNNEI, per germline. This CDR3 has 14 residues. The germline V and J ends were trimmed by 2 bases and 6 bases, with 11 bases remaining between them. Here the CDR3 DNA reads TGTGCCAGCAGTGAACTGCCCGACGGTCAGCCCCAGCATTTT. Protein product: CASSELPDGQPQHF.